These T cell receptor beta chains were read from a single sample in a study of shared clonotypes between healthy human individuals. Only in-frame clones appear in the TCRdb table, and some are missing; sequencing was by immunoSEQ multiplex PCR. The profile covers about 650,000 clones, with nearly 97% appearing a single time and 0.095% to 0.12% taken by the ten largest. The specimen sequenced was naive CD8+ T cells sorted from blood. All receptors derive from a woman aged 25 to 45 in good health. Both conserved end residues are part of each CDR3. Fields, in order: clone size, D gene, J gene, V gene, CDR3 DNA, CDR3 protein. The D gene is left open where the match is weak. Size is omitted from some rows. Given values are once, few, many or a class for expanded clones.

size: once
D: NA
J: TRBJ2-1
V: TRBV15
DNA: TGTGCCACCAGCAGAGATCACCGACTTCCCCGCGGCCACAATGAGCAGTTCTTC
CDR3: CATSRDHRLPRGHNEQFF

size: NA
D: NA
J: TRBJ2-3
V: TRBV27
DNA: TGTGCCAGCAGCGCGGACTTCACAGATACGCAGTATTTT
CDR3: CASSADFTDTQYF

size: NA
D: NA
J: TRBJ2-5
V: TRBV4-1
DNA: TGCGCCAGCAGCCAAGATCCCACGGACCAAGAGACCCAGTACTTC
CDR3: CASSQDPTDQETQYF

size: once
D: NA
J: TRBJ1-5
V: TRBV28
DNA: TGTGCCAGCAGTTTAGGTCGGGACCAGCCCCAGCATTTT
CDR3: CASSLGRDQPQHF

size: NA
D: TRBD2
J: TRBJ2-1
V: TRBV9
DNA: TGTGCCAGCACCCCCCATCGGGTAGCGGGAGGGAACAATGAGCAGTTCTTC
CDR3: CASTPHRVAGGNNEQFF

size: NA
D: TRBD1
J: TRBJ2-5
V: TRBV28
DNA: TGTGCCAGCAGTTTAAGGTTCGGCGCGGACAGGGGAATTCAAGAGACCCAGTACTTC
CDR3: CASSLRFGADRGIQETQYF

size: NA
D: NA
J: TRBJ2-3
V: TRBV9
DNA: TGTGCCAGCAGCGTTGGGGGAGCAGATACGCAGTATTTT
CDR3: CASSVGGADTQYF

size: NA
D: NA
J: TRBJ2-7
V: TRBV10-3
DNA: TGTGCCATCGGGGGTGCAGATTCCGCCTACGAGCAGTACTTC
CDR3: CAIGGADSAYEQYF

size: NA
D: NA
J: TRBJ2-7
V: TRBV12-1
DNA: TGTGCCAGCACCCCTTCAACGGGAGGTCCCTTCCCCCTACCCTACGAGCAGTACTTC
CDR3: CASTPSTGGPFPLPYEQYF

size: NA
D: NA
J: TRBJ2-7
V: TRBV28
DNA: TGTGCCAGCTCCCCCGTACGGAACTCCTACGAGCAGTACTTC
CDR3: CASSPVRNSYEQYF

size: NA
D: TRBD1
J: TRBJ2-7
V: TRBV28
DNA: TGTGCCAGCGAGGGACAGGGCAGCCTCTACGAGCAGTACTTC
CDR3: CASEGQGSLYEQYF

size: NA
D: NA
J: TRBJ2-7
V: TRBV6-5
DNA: TGTGCCAGCAGCCCAACTGGGGTAGGGTCGGAGTACTTC
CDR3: CASSPTGVGSEYF

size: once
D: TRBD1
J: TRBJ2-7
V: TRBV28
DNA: TGTGCCAGCAAGTTGCGGGACAGGGTTCACGAGCAGTACTTC
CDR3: CASKLRDRVHEQYF

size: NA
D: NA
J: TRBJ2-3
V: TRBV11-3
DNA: TGTGCCAGCAGCTTAGGGGTAGCGGAGACCACAGATACGCAGTATTTT
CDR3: CASSLGVAETTDTQYF

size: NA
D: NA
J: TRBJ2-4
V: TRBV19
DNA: TGTGCCAGTAGGGGGGAAGACGGGTTAACGGCTCAGTACTTC
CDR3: CASRGEDGLTAQYF

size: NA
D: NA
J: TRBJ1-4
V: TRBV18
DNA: TGTGCCAGCTCACCGGGACTTTGGACGGTGGCAACTAATGAAAAACTGTTTTTT
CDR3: CASSPGLWTVATNEKLFF

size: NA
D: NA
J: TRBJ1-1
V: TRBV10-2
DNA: TGCGCCAGCAGCTTTTTGAACACTGAAGCTTTCTTT
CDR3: CASSFLNTEAFF

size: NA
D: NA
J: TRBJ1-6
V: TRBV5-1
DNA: TGCGCCAGCAGCGACGGGGCTAATTCACCCCTCCACTTT
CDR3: CASSDGANSPLHF

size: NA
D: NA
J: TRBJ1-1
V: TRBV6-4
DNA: TGTGCCAGCAGTGACGGACGAACGGGGACTGAAGCTTTCTTT
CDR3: CASSDGRTGTEAFF

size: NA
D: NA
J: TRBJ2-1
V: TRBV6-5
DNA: TGTGCCAGCAGTTACTCTGTCGGAGAAACGAACAATGAGCAGTTCTTC
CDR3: CASSYSVGETNNEQFF

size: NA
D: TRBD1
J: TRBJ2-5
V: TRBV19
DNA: TGTGCCAGTAGTGTCCGGGACAGGGCCGCCCCCGAGACCCAGTACTTC
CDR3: CASSVRDRAAPETQYF

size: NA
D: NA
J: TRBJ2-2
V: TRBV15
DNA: TGTGCCACCAGCATGAGGGGTAATGGGAGCGGGGAGCTGTTTTTT
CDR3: CATSMRGNGSGELFF

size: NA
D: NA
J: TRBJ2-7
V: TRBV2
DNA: TGTGCCAGCAGTGAATCTGGGCAGGTAACCTATGAGCAGTACTTC
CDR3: CASSESGQVTYEQYF

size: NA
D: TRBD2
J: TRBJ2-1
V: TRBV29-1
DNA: TGCAGCGTCGCCGGGGGGCGGGAGGTCAACAATGAGCAGTTCTTC
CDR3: CSVAGGREVNNEQFF

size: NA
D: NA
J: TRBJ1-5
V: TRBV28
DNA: TGTGCCAGCAGTTTATGGACCGTGGTAATGGGAGTAGGAGCCCAGCATTTT
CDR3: CASSLWTVVMGVGAQHF

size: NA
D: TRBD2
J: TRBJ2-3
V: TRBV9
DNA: TGTGCCAGCAGCTTCAGACTAGCGGGAAAGACAGATACGCAGTATTTT
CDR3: CASSFRLAGKTDTQYF

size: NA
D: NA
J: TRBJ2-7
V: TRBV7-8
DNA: TGTGCCAGCAGCTTAGCGCTCTACGAGCAGTACTTC
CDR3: CASSLALYEQYF